This passage covers 16 T cell receptor beta chains from one sample sequenced in a study of T cells after yellow fever vaccination. TCRdb independently ran MiXCR on the 5' RACE reads; one entry per CDR3 protein. The sample gives roughly 260,000 distinct CDR3 sequences, approximately 13% of which show up once; around 0.55% is in the top ten. This material consisted of CD4+ T cells sorted from PBMCs, taken 45 days after the yellow fever booster vaccination. These receptors all come from a man under 40 who received the YFV17D yellow fever vaccine.

The sample holds many counts of this clonotype. The CDR3 reads CSVVGVHLNTEAFF. For the CDR3, the DNA is TGCAGCGTTGTTGGGGTGCACCTTAACACTGAAGCTTTCTTT. The rearrangement uses TRBV29-1 and TRBJ1-1, with D uncertain. The CDR3 contains 14 residues. The V and J ends lost 4 bases and 2 bases respectively, with 14 bases between them. Looked up from germline, CDR1 is SQVTM and CDR2 is ANQGSEA.

This clonotype was picked up a small number of times. V usage is TRBV2 and J usage is TRBJ2-4; D remains unclear. V lost 6 bases, J lost 6 bases, and 3 bases lay in between. This CDR3 is built from 10 residues. Germline V CDR1 and CDR2: SNHLY, FYNNEI. In DNA form, the CDR3 reads TGTGCCAGCAGCCTAAACATTCAGTACTTC. Protein sequence: CASSLNIQYF.

The chain employs TRBV20-1 and TRBJ2-3, with 7 positions matching TRBD2. Germline-derived CDR1 and CDR2 are DFQATT and SNEGSKA (reference sequence). The CDR3 sequence is 13 residues long. The V and J ends lost 0 bases and 6 bases, in that order; junction bases with no gene match: 3. The CDR3 bases are TGCAGTGCTAGAGATCAAGCGGGGGATACGCAGTATTTT. This codes for CSARDQAGDTQYF.

The V gene is TRBV9, the J gene TRBJ2-1; TRBD2 agrees at 7 bases. CDR3 length equals 15 residues. The V gene end was trimmed by 6 bases and the J gene end by 0 bases; junction bases not matched to a gene: 6. Germline CDR1 SGDLS, CDR2 YYNGEE. This CDR3 is CASTSGGSSYNEQFF. CDR3 in DNA: TGTGCCAGCACCTCCGGGGGGAGCTCCTACAATGAGCAGTTCTTC.

This clonotype was detected many times. This chain joins TRBV29-1 and TRBJ2-1; D is perhaps TRBD1 (5 bases). This CDR3 comprises 10 residues. Between the trimmed V and J ends, which lost 7 bases and 6 bases, there was a span of 7 bases. Germline V gene data show CDR1 as SQVTM and CDR2 as ANQGSEA. DNA of the CDR3: TGCAGCGACAGGAGCAATGAGCAGTTCTTC. It codes for CSDRSNEQFF.

This clonotype was seen more than once but under ten times. The chain is built from TRBV7-8 and TRBJ2-3; 10 bases align to TRBD2. Germline V gives CDR1 SGHVS, CDR2 FQNEAQ. The CDR3 covers 16 residues. J gave up 3 bases and V 5 bases, and 8 bases lay outside the gene matches. The CDR3 loop is CASSPPSSGRTDTQYF. The CDR3 DNA sequence: TGTGCCAGCAGCCCCCCTAGTAGCGGGAGGACAGATACGCAGTATTTT.

The rearrangement joins TRBV12-3 or TRBV12-4 to TRBJ1-5; TRBD1 agrees at 8 bases. The CDR3 runs 14 residues. J gave up 7 bases and V 3 bases, and 5 bases lay outside the gene matches. CDR3 in amino acids: CASSFSGGEQPQHF. DNA of the CDR3: TGTGCCAGCAGTTTCTCAGGGGGCGAACAGCCCCAGCATTTT.

The V call is TRBV14, the J call TRBJ2-2; TRBD2 aligns across 7 bases. CDR1 SGHDN and CDR2 FVKESK come from the germline V gene. With 4 bases clipped from V and 7 bases from J, the junction kept 15 bases outside the gene matches. The CDR3 is 17 residues long. The CDR3 bases are TGTGCCAGCAGCCCCTTGGTGCTGTCTAGCGGCTTCGGGGAGCTGTTTTTT. It specifies CASSPLVLSSGFGELFF.

The chain has TRBV5-4 and TRBJ2-1; 8 positions match TRBD2. CDR1 is SGHNT, CDR2 YYREEE, per germline (reference sequence). The ends lost 8 bases at V and 0 bases at J; junction bases unmatched: 7. This CDR3 is built from 15 residues. CDR3 protein: CARSGGLDSYNEQFF. The CDR3 nucleotides are TGTGCCAGAAGCGGGGGACTAGACTCCTACAATGAGCAGTTCTTC.

As DNA, the CDR3 is TGTGCCAGCAGCGCCCGGACAGGGGCGACAGATACGCAGTATTTT. Amino acids: CASSARTGATDTQYF. V is TRBV7-2 and J is TRBJ2-3, with 9 bases aligning to TRBD1. CDR1 and CDR2 from the germline V gene are SGHTA and FQGNSA. V lost 5 bases to trimming and J lost 3 bases; unmatched junction nucleotides: 6. The CDR3 runs 15 residues.

The rearrangement joins TRBV12-3 or TRBV12-4 to TRBJ2-7; 7 nucleotides agree with TRBD1. V lost 8 bases to trimming and J lost 3 bases; unmatched junction nucleotides: 7. The CDR3 runs 13 residues. CDR3 protein: CASSGTEDYEQYF. For the CDR3, the DNA is TGTGCCAGCTCCGGGACAGAGGACTACGAGCAGTACTTC.

This clonotype came up many times. The V and J genes are TRBV7-2 and TRBJ2-7, with a possible D match to TRBD1 (6 bases). This CDR3 has 14 amino acids. The V gene's germline CDR1 is SGHTA and CDR2 FQGNSA. V dropped 1 base and J dropped 4 bases, with 11 bases sitting between them. Here the CDR3 DNA reads TGTGCCAGCAGCTTAGGACAGGCGAGGTACGAGCAGTACTTC. Protein product: CASSLGQARYEQYF.

The chain joins TRBV7-2 to TRBJ1-5, with TRBD1 identical over 8 bases. Unmatched junction bases numbered 7, after V lost 1 base and J lost 5 bases. Looked up from germline, CDR1 is SGHTA and CDR2 is FQGNSA. The CDR3 covers 16 residues. CDR3 amino acids: CASSLGLGQDDQPQHF. In DNA form, the CDR3 reads TGTGCCAGCAGCTTAGGCTTGGGACAGGACGATCAGCCCCAGCATTTT.

This clonotype was counted only a few times. The chain joins TRBV7-2 to TRBJ2-7, with 7 bases matching TRBD1. The junction had 4 bases not matched to a gene; V was cut back by 5 bases and J by 3 bases. The CDR3 has 13 amino acids. Germline lookup yields CDR1 SGHTA and CDR2 FQGNSA. This CDR3 is CASSIDRDYEQYF. In DNA, the CDR3 is TGTGCCAGCAGCATAGACAGGGACTACGAGCAGTACTTC.

A note on this clonotype: Sequence at one end of the junction differs from germline and may be a read error. V is TRBV7-9 and J is TRBJ2-1, with D possibly being TRBD2 (5 bases). This CDR3 region has 16 residues. Germline values: CDR1 SEHNR, CDR2 FQNEAQ (reference sequence). The CDR3 DNA sequence: TGTGACAGCAGTCCCAACTCCGGGATTTCCTACAATGAGCAGTTCTTC. It encodes CDSSPNSGISYNEQFF.

With respect to this clonotype: A read error may account for a junction end that differs from germline. The V gene is TRBV4-3, the J gene TRBJ2-7; D is undetermined. The CDR3 extends over 14 amino acids. Germline CDR1 reads LGHNA; CDR2 reads YSLEER. As DNA, the CDR3 is TGCGCCAGAAGCCAAGATTCGGAAGTCTCCGAGCAGTACTTC. Its translation is CARSQDSEVSEQYF.